This T cell receptor beta chain came from a study of cytotoxic CD8 clonotypes in ibrutinib-treated CLL (dated by TCRdb to the early 2020s). As for the study more broadly: The cohort had about a dozen relapsed/refractory and some 15 treatment-naive patients; 17 were IGHV unmutated. Responses were partial in some 24 patients and complete in 2; after median approximately 69 months follow-up, roughly 14 stayed in remission and some twelve progressed. Samples at response were collected after a median of about 12 months of treatment, with a range of about 6 to 36 months. Samples averaged about 260,000 productive templates and just under 95,000 productive rearrangements. Longitudinal samples were obtainable from about 30% of the roughly 90 participants in the trial. Cryopreserved peripheral blood mononuclear cells were obtained before treatment, at response, and at either sustained remission or disease progression. All remission and progressive disease samples were collected while patients were still receiving ibrutinib. Broader findings and caveats from the paper: Public clonotypes were rare and either shrank or stayed stable during treatment, and the rise in clonality at ibrutinib response reflected expansion of private clonotypes. Sustained-remission and progressing patients did not have matched sampling times, and lymph node repertoires were not examined. Clonality increased at ibrutinib response, stayed stable in sustained remission, and fell back toward baseline at progression. At baseline, clonality was higher than in age-matched healthy donors and showed a strong correlation with circulating CD8+ T-cell counts.

The time point label on this specimen signifies: progressive disease on ibrutinib. Roughly 2 micrograms of genomic DNA were extracted from cryopreserved PBMCs for TCR beta library preparation. High-throughput TCR beta sequencing was performed on longitudinal blood samples from CLL patients receiving ibrutinib monotherapy. The patients took part in an open-label, single-center phase 2 trial of ibrutinib monotherapy. As for this clone: Its antigen specificity is not known. Qualities for individual bases were not recorded, and no much larger clone is one base off.

A MiSeq instrument was used for deep resolution sequencing, which targeted depths ranging from 1 in 1 million up to 1 in 200,000 T cells, with coverage averaging 10x for each clonotype. The immunoSEQ hsTCRB Kit was used to generate TCR beta libraries. The paper's data handling went like this. The data were analyzed with ImmunoSEQ Analyzer and ImmunoSEQ Data Assistant, and V, D and J gene assignments followed IMGT definitions. Clonality was computed as one minus normalized Shannon entropy of productive rearrangement frequencies, ranging from 0 to 1. Only overrepresented clonotypes making up at least 0.05% of each patient's repertoire were included in the public clonotype analysis. Thirteen age-matched healthy donor repertoires from immuneACCESS were used as controls for clonality. TCRdb carries this immuneACCESS record with in-frame sequences only. Its versions omit some clonotypes, under half of them owing to an unresolved V gene in the studies checked, with the rest unexplained. That table furnishes V, J and clone size, whereas the DNA furnished D and trimming. The sample yields about 300,000 clones; approximately 79% were counted once. The top ten hold about 5% of the sample.

Sequences were derived from PBMCs, sampled at disease progression, from a patient treated with ibrutinib. This sequence was found in a human donor with chronic lymphocytic leukemia.

The encoded CDR3 is CASSSQYRGGEKSNQPQHF. The DNA sequence is as follows: TGTGCCAGCAGCTCTCAATACAGGGGAGGCGAGAAAAGCAATCAGCCCCAGCATTTT. The chain uses TRBV7-2 and TRBJ1-5; 7 junctional bases match TRBD1. Looking up the germline V gene yields CDR1 SGHTA and CDR2 FQGNSA. V lost 4 bases and J lost 1 base, and the count of bases not matched to a germline gene is 16. Counted from cysteine to phenylalanine, this CDR3 has 19 amino acids. Only the CDR3 part of the read is kept: 57 bases, read in frame from the first base.